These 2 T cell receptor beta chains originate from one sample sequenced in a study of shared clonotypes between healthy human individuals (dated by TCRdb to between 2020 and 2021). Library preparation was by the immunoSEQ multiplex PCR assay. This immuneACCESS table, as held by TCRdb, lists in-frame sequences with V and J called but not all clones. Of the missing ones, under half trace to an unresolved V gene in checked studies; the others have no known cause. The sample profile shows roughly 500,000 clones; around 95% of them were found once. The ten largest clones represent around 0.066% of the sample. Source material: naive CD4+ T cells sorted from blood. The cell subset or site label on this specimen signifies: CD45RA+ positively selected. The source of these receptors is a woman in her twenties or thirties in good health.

Here the CDR3 DNA reads TGCGCCAGCAGCTCATTTTTGAACACTGAAGCTTTCTTT. The encoded protein is CASSSFLNTEAFF. The rearrangement links TRBV5-1 to TRBJ1-1; D gene ambiguous. Germline values: CDR1 SGHRS, CDR2 YFSETQ. Trimming removed 3 bases at V and 0 bases at J, with 6 bases between. CDR3 length equals 13 residues.

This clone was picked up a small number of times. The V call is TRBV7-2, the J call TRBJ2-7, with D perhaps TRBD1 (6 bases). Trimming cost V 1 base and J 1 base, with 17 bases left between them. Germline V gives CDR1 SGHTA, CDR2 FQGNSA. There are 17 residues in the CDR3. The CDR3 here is CASSLELWTARSYEQYF. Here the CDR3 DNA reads TGTGCCAGCAGCTTAGAACTTTGGACAGCGAGATCCTACGAGCAGTACTTC. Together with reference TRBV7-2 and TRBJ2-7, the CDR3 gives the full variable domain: GAGVSQSPSNKVTEKGKDVELRCDPISGHTALYWYRQSLGQGLEFLIYFQGNSAPDKSGLPSDRFSAERTGGSVSTLTIQRTQQEDSAVYLCASSLELWTARSYEQYFGPGTRLTVT.